This TCR beta chain was retrieved from a study of a mutant IDH1 vaccine in newly diagnosed glioma (dated by TCRdb to the early 2020s). Regarding the complete study: In the chemotherapy-containing groups, vaccination started alongside temozolomide cycles, whereas in patients who had radiotherapy alone it started 4-6 weeks after radiotherapy. Of the roughly 33 treated patients, around 60% were male and around 38% were female, and a mean age of around 40 years was recorded. Before enrollment, patients had received standard therapy of radiotherapy alone, temozolomide alone, or radiochemotherapy with temozolomide; most received the combination. Visit V12 was the week-35 safety follow-up and visit V13 was the week-47 end of study. Peripheral blood samples were drawn at six visits, namely V03 (baseline), V05, V07, V10, V12 and V13. Longitudinal TCRB deep sequencing was performed for 20 to 30 treated patients wherever samples were available for exploratory analyses. The paper's findings and limits, for the study overall: Immune responses induced by the vaccine were seen in roughly 95% of patients across multiple MHC alleles. PBMC samples for TCRB deep sequencing were selected based on availability. It was noted by the authors that analyses of patient blood samples could not be reproduced owing to sample limitations. Pseudoprogression appeared unrelated to alterations in the top peripheral T cell clonotypes detected by TCRB sequencing.

The intended sense of this specimen's time point label: week 35, safety follow-up. Each vaccine dose was 300 ug of a 20-mer mutant IDH1 peptide in Montanide, given subcutaneously with topical imiquimod. Patients were given eight vaccinations, in weeks 1, 3, 5, 7, 11, 15, 19 and 23, which matched visits V03 through V10. All donors had newly diagnosed IDH1-mutant astrocytomas of WHO grade 3 or 4 that showed loss of nuclear ATRX. The samples were drawn from NOA16, a multicentre, single-arm, open-label phase I trial in Germany that tested a mutant IDH1 peptide vaccine in humans for the first time. Genomic DNA for TCRB sequencing was extracted from EDTA blood using the DNeasy Blood and Tissue Kit. V is reduced by 2 bases and J by 9 bases, leaving a spacing of 7 bases between them. The CDR3 has 11 amino acids, counting the end cysteine and phenylalanine. Only the CDR3 part of the read is kept: 33 bases, read in frame from the first base. Looking up the germline V gene yields CDR1 MDHEN and CDR2 SYDVKM.

The library was built by means of the immunoSEQ multiplex PCR assay. Rearranged TCR beta chain sequences were amplified with the hsTCRB Kit following the manufacturer's protocol. Sequencing of TCRB libraries was carried out on an Illumina MiSeq. Turning to the authors' computational methods: The kit vendor's proprietary platform handled demultiplexing, trimming and gene mapping. Held by TCRdb, this immuneACCESS table contains in-frame sequences only and omits some clones. Under half of the omission traces to an unresolved V gene where checked; the cause of the rest is unknown. Clone size and V and J calls were adopted from that table, with D and trimming inferred from the DNA. The sample table records around 57,000 clones; roughly 84% of these occur just once. Together, the top ten hold 3.5% to 4.5% of the sample. As to this clone: Its antigen remains unidentified. No much larger clone exists at a distance of one base, and base qualities are not known.

The sample in question was PBMCs, obtained from a glioma patient whose treatment included an IDH1 peptide vaccine. The source is a man aged 25-40 years with glioma. The rearrangement joined TRBV28 to TRBJ2-5; the D region possibly corresponds to TRBD1 (5 bases align). The CDR3 protein: CASSLTRAQYF. The bases read TGTGCCAGCAGTTTAACCAGGGCCCAGTACTTC. Reference TRBV28 and TRBJ2-5 proteins supply the regions before and after the CDR3; the full variable domain is: DVKVTQSSRYLVKRTGEKVFLECVQDMDHENMFWYRQDPGLGLRLIYFSYDVKMKEKGDIPEGYSVSREKKERFSLILESASTNQTSMYLCASSLTRAQYFGPGTRLLVL.